This T cell receptor (beta chain) was sequenced for a study of blood T cells in healthy people across ages. Study observations and caveats: CMV infection status of these donors was not known. Observed TCR beta diversity showed a strong correlation with the percentage of naive T cells as measured by flow cytometry.

The authors ran a second PCR of roughly 6 to 12 cycles using a sample-barcoded 5' primer and a J-beta primer mix. MiXCR, run by TCRdb on the 5' RACE reads, gives a single entry per CDR3 protein. This sample has approximately 810,000 distinct CDR3 sequences, with 35% to 40% found just once. Notes on this clonotype: Its antigen remains unknown.

Researchers isolated at least 6 million PBMCs per sample. CDR3 length: 16 amino acids. V shed 5 bases, J shed 6 bases, and the junction held 15 bases outside the gene matches. CDR1 SGHTA and CDR2 FQGNSA come from the germline V gene. The receptor's source is a man aged 18 to 30 in good health. This chain uses TRBV7-2 with TRBJ2-7; 8 bases match TRBD1. Material for sequencing was blood. CDR3 in amino acids: CASSPDSGGLFGEQYF. CDR3 coding DNA: TGTGCCAGCAGCCCCGATTCAGGGGGCTTGTTTGGCGAGCAGTACTTC.